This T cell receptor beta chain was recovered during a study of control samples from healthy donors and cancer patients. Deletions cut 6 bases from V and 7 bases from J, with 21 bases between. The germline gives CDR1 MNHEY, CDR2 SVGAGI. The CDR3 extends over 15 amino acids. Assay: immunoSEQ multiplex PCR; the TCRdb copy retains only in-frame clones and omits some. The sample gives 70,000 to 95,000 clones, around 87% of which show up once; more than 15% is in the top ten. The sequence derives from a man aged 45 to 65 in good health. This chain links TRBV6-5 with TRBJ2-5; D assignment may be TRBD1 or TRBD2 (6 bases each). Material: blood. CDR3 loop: CASSPQGSWGGTQYF. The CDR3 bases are TGTGCCAGCAGCCCACAGGGATCCTGGGGAGGGACCCAGTACTTC.